This is a list of T cell receptor beta chains from one sample in a study of cytomegalovirus exposure and HLA in healthy donors. This table comes from immunoSEQ multiplex PCR, and its TCRdb copy is limited to in-frame clones, with some not included. Of roughly 160,000 clones listed, roughly 80% are singletons. The specimen sequenced was PBMCs. These receptors were taken from a woman aged 40 to 50 in good health and CMV-seropositive. The CDR3 runs from the conserved cysteine through the conserved F or W. Fields, in order: D gene, clone size, J gene, V gene, CDR3 protein, CDR3 DNA. The D gene is left open where the match is weak. Only part of the rows carry a size: once, few, many, or a class if the clone is expanded.

d_gene: -
abundance: few
j_gene: TRBJ1-4
v_gene: TRBV6-1
CDR3aa: CASTAEGGLYEKLFF
CDR3nt: TGTGCCAGCACCGCGGAGGGGGGGTTGTACGAAAAACTGTTTTTT

d_gene: -
abundance: -
j_gene: TRBJ2-1
v_gene: TRBV7-9
CDR3aa: CASSTDRNEQFF
CDR3nt: TGTGCCAGCAGCACCGACAGGAATGAGCAGTTCTTC

d_gene: -
abundance: -
j_gene: TRBJ2-4
v_gene: TRBV7-2
CDR3aa: CASSIPGLAKNIQYF
CDR3nt: TGTGCCAGCAGCATTCCGGGACTAGCCAAAAACATTCAGTACTTC

d_gene: -
abundance: few
j_gene: TRBJ1-1
v_gene: TRBV7-2
CDR3aa: CASSLATVNTEAFF
CDR3nt: TGTGCCAGCAGCTTAGCGACAGTGAACACTGAAGCTTTCTTT

d_gene: -
abundance: -
j_gene: TRBJ2-2
v_gene: TRBV11-3
CDR3aa: CASSLEKPTQGTGELFF
CDR3nt: TGTGCCAGCAGCTTAGAGAAGCCCACTCAGGGGACCGGGGAGCTGTTTTTT

d_gene: TRBD1
abundance: -
j_gene: TRBJ1-2
v_gene: TRBV28
CDR3aa: CASSLDRNYGYTF
CDR3nt: TGTGCCAGCAGTTTGGACAGGAACTATGGCTACACCTTC

d_gene: TRBD2
abundance: -
j_gene: TRBJ2-7
v_gene: TRBV2
CDR3aa: CASGGDSYEQYF
CDR3nt: TGTGCCAGCGGGGGGGACTCCTACGAGCAGTACTTC

d_gene: -
abundance: -
j_gene: TRBJ2-2
v_gene: TRBV11-2
CDR3aa: CASSSGRRGTGELFF
CDR3nt: TGTGCCAGCAGCTCTGGACGGAGGGGCACCGGGGAGCTGTTTTTT

d_gene: -
abundance: -
j_gene: TRBJ1-1
v_gene: TRBV4-2
CDR3aa: CASSQDLNPAKKGVNTEAFF
CDR3nt: TGTGCCAGCAGCCAAGATCTAAACCCGGCGAAAAAAGGAGTGAACACTGAAGCTTTCTTT

d_gene: TRBD2
abundance: -
j_gene: TRBJ2-1
v_gene: TRBV5-1
CDR3aa: CASSLGPPAGRPYNEQFF
CDR3nt: TGCGCCAGCAGCTTGGGGCCCCCAGCGGGGAGGCCCTACAATGAGCAGTTCTTC

d_gene: TRBD2
abundance: once
j_gene: TRBJ2-2
v_gene: TRBV7-3
CDR3aa: CASSTGTSGVGTGELFF
CDR3nt: TGTGCCAGCAGCACGGGGACTAGCGGAGTGGGGACCGGGGAGCTGTTTTTT

d_gene: -
abundance: -
j_gene: TRBJ1-3
v_gene: TRBV7-8
CDR3aa: CASSLGRDGNTIYF
CDR3nt: TGTGCCAGCAGCTTAGGCAGGGATGGAAACACCATATATTTT

d_gene: -
abundance: -
j_gene: TRBJ2-5
v_gene: TRBV7-2
CDR3aa: CASSLRQQETQYF
CDR3nt: TGTGCCAGCAGCTTACGACAGCAAGAGACCCAGTACTTC

d_gene: TRBD2
abundance: -
j_gene: TRBJ2-7
v_gene: TRBV5-1
CDR3aa: CASSLVLAGAVGYEQYF
CDR3nt: TGCGCCAGCAGCTTGGTTCTAGCGGGAGCAGTAGGTTACGAGCAGTACTTC

d_gene: TRBD1
abundance: -
j_gene: TRBJ1-4
v_gene: TRBV7-9
CDR3aa: CASSLATGAYNEKLFF
CDR3nt: TGTGCCAGCAGCTTAGCGACAGGGGCCTATAATGAAAAACTGTTTTTT

d_gene: -
abundance: -
j_gene: TRBJ2-7
v_gene: TRBV6-5
CDR3aa: CASRSAYEQYF
CDR3nt: TGTGCCAGCAGGTCGGCCTACGAGCAGTACTTC

d_gene: -
abundance: once
j_gene: TRBJ2-1
v_gene: TRBV20-1
CDR3aa: CSARGAEQFF
CDR3nt: TGCAGTGCTAGAGGGGCGGAGCAGTTCTTC

d_gene: TRBD1
abundance: -
j_gene: TRBJ1-1
v_gene: TRBV6-5
CDR3aa: CASSSSGTGGTEAFF
CDR3nt: TGTGCCAGCAGTTCCTCCGGGACAGGGGGAACTGAAGCTTTCTTT

d_gene: TRBD1
abundance: -
j_gene: TRBJ1-1
v_gene: TRBV7-9
CDR3aa: CASSLPQGAAFF
CDR3nt: TGTGCCAGCAGCTTACCACAGGGGGCAGCTTTCTTT

d_gene: TRBD1
abundance: -
j_gene: TRBJ2-7
v_gene: TRBV28
CDR3aa: CASSFGQAYEQYF
CDR3nt: TGTGCCAGCAGTTTCGGACAGGCCTACGAGCAGTACTTC

d_gene: -
abundance: -
j_gene: TRBJ1-2
v_gene: TRBV6-1
CDR3aa: CASSAKAMGIYGYTF
CDR3nt: TGTGCCAGCAGTGCAAAAGCGATGGGTATTTATGGCTACACCTTC

d_gene: -
abundance: -
j_gene: TRBJ2-3
v_gene: TRBV20-1
CDR3aa: CSAKLADTQYF
CDR3nt: TGCAGTGCTAAACTAGCAGATACGCAGTATTTT

d_gene: -
abundance: -
j_gene: TRBJ1-3
v_gene: TRBV5-1
CDR3aa: CASSLNGDSGNTIYF
CDR3nt: TGCGCCAGCAGCTTGAACGGAGACTCTGGAAACACCATATATTTT